A single sample is the source of the 20 T cell receptor beta chains below, sequenced in a study of CD8+ T cells in alopecia areata. The sequencing template was cDNA reverse transcribed from extracted RNA. The data were produced by immunoSEQ multiplex PCR, yet TCRdb's version contains in-frame clones alone and is incomplete. The sample holds under 70,000 clones; 95% to 97% are singletons and the top ten take around 24%. The sample was CD8+ T cells sorted from blood, taken at week 0. These receptors all come from a human donor with alopecia areata.

The V gene is TRBV7-2, the J gene TRBJ2-5, with D possibly matching TRBD2 (7 bases). Trimming removed 5 bases from V and 0 bases from J, with 16 bases in between. The CDR3 sequence is 16 residues long. CDR1 is SGHTA, CDR2 FQGNSA, per germline. The CDR3 loop reads CASSLRGALDQETQYF. The CDR3 DNA reads TGTGCCAGCAGCCTCCGGGGGGCCCTTGACCAAGAGACCCAGTACTTC.

The chain carries TRBV4-1 and TRBJ2-7, with a weak D call TRBD1 (6 bases). The length of the CDR3 is 14 residues. Deletions cut 0 bases from V and 2 bases from J, with 8 bases between. Germline CDR1 reads MGHRA; CDR2 reads YSYEKL. The CDR3 DNA reads TGCGCCAGCAGCCAAGATAGGACAGCCTACGAGCAGTACTTC. It specifies CASSQDRTAYEQYF.

The genes are TRBV19 and TRBJ1-1, with TRBD1 identical over 7 bases. This CDR3 contains 13 residues. V lost 5 bases to trimming and J lost 5 bases; unmatched junction nucleotides: 5. Germline assignment: CDR1 LNHDA and CDR2 SQIVND (reference sequence). The CDR3 coding sequence is TGTGCCAGTAGTCGACAGGGAAAAACTGAAGCTTTCTTT. Protein sequence: CASSRQGKTEAFF. The variable domain in full, completed from reference TRBV19 and TRBJ1-1, reads DGGITQSPKYLFRKEGQNVTLSCEQNLNHDAMYWYRQDPGQGLRLIYYSQIVNDFQKGDIAEGYSVSREKKESFPLTVTSAQKNPTAFYLCASSRQGKTEAFFGQGTRLTVV.

The rearrangement links TRBV7-8 to TRBJ2-5; TRBD2 agrees at 10 bases. The CDR3 contains 15 residues. CDR1 is SGHVS, CDR2 FQNEAQ, per germline. J gave up 1 base and V 4 bases, and 3 bases lay outside the gene matches. CDR3 DNA sequence: TGTGCCAGCAGCTACCTAGCGGGGGCCCAAGAGACCCAGTACTTC. Translating gives CASSYLAGAQETQYF.

This chain uses TRBV15 with TRBJ2-7; a possible D gene is TRBD2 (5 bases). Germline V gives CDR1 LNHNV, CDR2 YYDKDF (reference sequence). Trimming cost V 1 base and J 1 base, with 11 bases left between them. The CDR3 extends over 15 amino acids. CDR3 in DNA: TGTGCCACCAGCAGAGTCGGACTCGGGTCCTACGAGCAGTACTTC. Translation: CATSRVGLGSYEQYF.

This clone was seen a few times. The rearrangement links TRBV7-8 to TRBJ1-1, with a possible D match to TRBD1 (6 bases). The germline CDR1 and CDR2 sequences are SGHVS and FQNEAQ. V was cut by 3 bases and J by 0 bases, with 11 bases left in between. The CDR3 is 15 residues long. As DNA, the CDR3 is TGTGCCAGCAGCTTGTTAGGGGGGATGAACACTGAAGCTTTCTTT. It codes for CASSLLGGMNTEAFF.

The count of this clone is one. The rearrangement uses TRBV14 and TRBJ2-7; maybe TRBD2 (6 bases). CDR1 and CDR2 (germline): SGHDN, FVKESK. The CDR3 has 13 amino acids. Trimming took off 0 bases at V and 6 bases at J, with 9 bases between the two ends. The DNA for the CDR3 is TGTGCCAGCAGCCAAGAGGGGCGGGGCGAGCAGTACTTC. It codes for CASSQEGRGEQYF.

This clone was recorded once. V gene TRBV7-2 combines with J gene TRBJ2-1; D is unresolved. CDR3 length: 15 amino acids. Deletions cut 5 bases from V and 0 bases from J, with 11 bases between. CDR1 is SGHTA and CDR2 is FQGNSA in the germline V gene. CDR3: CASSPIPSSYNEQFF. CDR3 nucleotide sequence: TGTGCCAGCAGCCCCATTCCAAGCTCCTACAATGAGCAGTTCTTC.

CDR3 coding DNA: TGTGCCAGTAGTATGGGGCGGGACACATATCAGCCCCAGCATTTT. This gives the protein CASSMGRDTYQPQHF. V gene TRBV19 combines with J gene TRBJ1-5, with a weak D call TRBD1 (6 bases). V gave up 3 bases and J gave up 5 bases, with 14 bases separating them. CDR1 is LNHDA, CDR2 SQIVND, per germline (reference sequence). CDR3 length equals 15 residues.

This chain connects TRBV7-8 to TRBJ2-2, with D unclear. CDR1 and CDR2 from the germline V gene are SGHVS and FQNEAQ. Trimming removed 0 bases at V and 7 bases at J, with 3 bases between. The CDR3 runs to 12 residues. The CDR3, as DNA: TGTGCCAGCAGCTTAGCGAGCGGGGAGCTGTTTTTT. It translates to CASSLASGELFF.

The gene calls are TRBV15 and TRBJ1-1, with unresolved D. V lost 0 bases and J 1 base, leaving 12 bases between the germline ends. Germline V gives CDR1 LNHNV, CDR2 YYDKDF (reference sequence). This CDR3 spans 16 amino acids. The CDR3 DNA is TGTGCCACCAGCAGAGATCTCGCGGTAGGGAACACTGAAGCTTTCTTT. It yields the protein CATSRDLAVGNTEAFF.

This clone appeared once. The gene calls are TRBV6-5 and TRBJ2-1; no firm D call. V lost 0 bases and J 2 bases, leaving 5 bases between the germline ends. Germline CDR1 reads MNHEY; CDR2 reads SVGAGI. This CDR3 contains 14 residues. CDR3 region: CASSYSGAYNEQFF. The CDR3, as DNA: TGTGCCAGCAGTTACTCAGGAGCCTACAATGAGCAGTTCTTC.

This chain links TRBV7-9 with TRBJ2-1; unclear D gene. This CDR3 has 14 residues. The V gene lost 2 bases and the J gene lost 4 bases, with 9 bases spanning the gap. Germline V gene data show CDR1 as SEHNR and CDR2 as FQNEAQ (reference sequence). CDR3 in DNA: TGTGCCAGCAGCTTATCCTCCCATTACAATGAGCAGTTCTTC. Translating gives CASSLSSHYNEQFF. Based on the CDR3 plus reference TRBV7-9 and TRBJ2-1, the full variable domain is DTGVSQNPRHKITKRGQNVTFRCDPISEHNRLYWYRQTLGQGPEFLTYFQNEAQLEKSRLLSDRFSAERPKGSFSTLEIQRTEQGDSAMYLCASSLSSHYNEQFFGPGTRLTVL.

The V gene is TRBV4-3, the J gene TRBJ2-5; 10 bases line up with TRBD2. Germline V gene data show CDR1 as LGHNA and CDR2 as YSLEER. This CDR3 has 15 residues. V trimming: 4 bases; J trimming: 2 bases; junction bases outside the gene matches: 4. In nucleotides, the CDR3 is TGCGCCAGCAGCCCCCGGACTAGCGGACAAGAGACCCAGTACTTC. Protein: CASSPRTSGQETQYF.

V usage is TRBV7-9 and J usage is TRBJ1-3; no clear D. V was cut by 3 bases and J by 0 bases, with 15 bases left in between. CDR1 and CDR2 (germline): SEHNR, FQNEAQ (reference sequence). The CDR3 has 17 residues. For the CDR3, the DNA is TGTGCCAGCAGCTTCACAATCGTTCCGAGCTCTGGAAACACCATATATTTT. It is translated as CASSFTIVPSSGNTIYF. Complete variable domain (other parts from reference TRBV7-9 and TRBJ1-3): DTGVSQNPRHKITKRGQNVTFRCDPISEHNRLYWYRQTLGQGPEFLTYFQNEAQLEKSRLLSDRFSAERPKGSFSTLEIQRTEQGDSAMYLCASSFTIVPSSGNTIYFGEGSWLTVV.

This chain connects TRBV27 to TRBJ2-3; 14 bases fit TRBD2. Germline CDR1 is MNHEY and CDR2 is SMNVEV (reference sequence). Losses at the gene ends were 5 bases for V and 2 bases for J; bases not matched to a gene: 6. There are 17 residues in the CDR3. CDR3 sequence reads: CASSPGTSGGPTDTQYF. CDR3 in DNA: TGTGCCAGCAGTCCAGGGACTAGCGGGGGCCCCACAGATACGCAGTATTTT.

This chain uses TRBV7-2 with TRBJ2-7; the match to TRBD1 covers 12 bases. The germline CDR1 and CDR2 sequences are SGHTA and FQGNSA. Trimming took 2 bases from V and 6 from J; bases not matched to a gene: 5. The CDR3 loop spans 15 amino acids. CDR3 sequence reads: CASSLTGTGGSEQYF. DNA of the CDR3: TGTGCCAGCAGCTTAACCGGGACAGGGGGCAGCGAGCAGTACTTC.

V is TRBV7-8 and J is TRBJ2-7; 8 bases fit TRBD1. With V trimmed by 2 bases and J by 6 bases, 9 bases remained unmatched. There are 15 residues in the CDR3. Germline CDR1 SGHVS, CDR2 FQNEAQ. The chain's CDR3 is CASSLSRTGMSEQYF. The CDR3 DNA reads TGTGCCAGCAGCTTAAGTCGGACAGGGATGAGCGAGCAGTACTTC.

The V call is TRBV9, the J call TRBJ2-5, with D perhaps TRBD2 (7 bases). The CDR3 is 15 amino acids. Germline CDR1 is SGDLS and CDR2 is YYNGEE. Trimming stripped 3 bases from V and 5 bases from J, with 17 bases between. Written as DNA, the CDR3 is TGTGCCAGCAGCGCGGGTCGGGGGGCGCAGGAGACCCAGTACTTC. Amino acid sequence: CASSAGRGAQETQYF.

A word on this clone: Other DNA sequences in the sample encode the same CDR3. V and J are TRBV29-1 and TRBJ2-5; TRBD2 matches at 12 bases. The CDR3 is 15 residues long. Trimming removed 4 bases from V and 4 bases from J; junction bases left unmatched: 7. Germline lookup yields CDR1 SQVTM and CDR2 ANQGSEA. CDR3: CSVVGLAGGRETQYF. CDR3 nucleotides: TGCAGCGTTGTTGGCCTAGCGGGGGGGCGAGAGACCCAGTACTTC.